Listed below are T cell receptor beta chains from one sample, sequenced in a study of blood T cells in healthy people across ages. Via MiXCR, TCRdb re-called the 5' RACE reads, giving one row per CDR3 protein. Of around 1,600,000 distinct CDR3 sequences listed, roughly two fifths were seen once; the top ten hold over 3.5%. Specimen: blood. These receptor sequences come from a woman aged 18-35 years in good health. CDR3s include the opening cysteine and the closing phenylalanine or tryptophan. Clone size is given for some rows only: seen once, a few or many times, or a class if the clone is expanded.

>13|few|TRBV7-9
CARSMIADNEQYF
>15|.|TRBV30
CAWSQTGPFNQPQHF
>17|.|TRBV4-3
CASSQDFGTSGGNEQYF
>15|once|TRBV10-3
CATKGQLTRQETQYF
>18|.|TRBV15
CATSRDIGGGGPSYEQYF
>14|.|TRBV9
CASSVGGDLNEQFF
>15|.|TRBV20-1
CSASIEGDNMPPLHF
>15|.|TRBV27
CASKGVLHGNQPQHF
>16|.|TRBV10-3
CAIRSPGGRTNTEAFF
>15|few|TRBV27
CASSLRGAISYEQYF
>15|.|TRBV28
CASSSPGDGYNEQFF
>14|.|TRBV20-1
CSAGTGTGYTEAFF
>14|once|TRBV7-3
CASGKDPNTGELFF
>15|.|TRBV19
CASSSRGTSVYEQYF
>15|.|TRBV6-2/TRBV6-3
CASTNSPGDDYGYTF
>16|.|TRBV10-3
CAISEGIGRVHQPQHF
>15|.|TRBV12-3/TRBV12-4
CASSSRTGNYNEQFF
>13|.|TRBV21-1
CASWTGDNEKLFF
>16|few|TRBV24-1
CATSDAGQTLNNEKFF
>14|.|TRBV7-9
CASSLQAITDTQYF
>15|few|TRBV6-2/TRBV6-3
CASRPRTGLNTEAFF
>14|.|TRBV18
CASSAERSNQPQHF
>13|.|TRBV2
CASTGTRTDTQYF
>16|.|TRBV6-1
CASGLGGGGMNTEAFF
>14|.|TRBV7-2
CASSLGVMGETQYF
>15|once|TRBV5-1
CASSFDGSRSGTQYF
>12|.|TRBV6-6
CASRSGSAEQYF
>14|.|TRBV6-5
CASSARDVNYEQYF
>14|few|TRBV6-6
CASSYGLGDNEQYF
>13|.|TRBV12-5
CASGWVSGTEAFF
>15|few|TRBV29-1
CSGRQPRSSYNEQFF
>12|few|TRBV10-3
CAISVGGLGYTF
>17|.|TRBV7-4
CASSLTSRVGEDQPQHF
>16|few|TRBV10-3
CAISESGAPIFREQFF
>17|many|TRBV7-2
CASSYPCVRSRNQPQHF
>14|few|TRBV20-1
CSASAIGGTYEQYF
>14|.|TRBV27
CASNRRQEGDTQYF
>16|.|TRBV10-3
CAISWSGPRNSDTQYF
>15|.|TRBV24-1
CATSDLGQSDNEQFF
>12|.|TRBV20-1
CSASPYWYGYTF
>17|few|TRBV12-5
CASGSTPSGRPYNEQFF
>15|few|TRBV20-1
CSAETRDYNYNEQFF